This passage covers 20 T cell receptor beta chains from one sample sequenced in a study of early T cells in non-severe SARS-CoV-2 infection. TCRdb fed the 5' RACE reads into MiXCR, producing one record per CDR3 protein. The data contain 100,000 to 130,000 distinct CDR3 sequences, roughly 10% of them singletons. The sequenced sample was whole blood. These receptors were collected from an adult who was a healthcare worker with PCR-confirmed SARS-CoV-2 infection or an uninfected control (not recorded which).

This clonotype was seen a handful of times. V gene TRBV10-3 combines with J gene TRBJ1-2; TRBD1 matches 9 bases. J lost 8 bases, V lost 4 bases, and 8 bases had no gene match. The CDR3 length is 14 residues. Germline V gene data show CDR1 as ENHRY and CDR2 as SYGVKD. The CDR3 spells CAISGAQGARGYTF. The CDR3 DNA follows: TGTGCCATCAGTGGCGCACAGGGGGCGCGAGGCTACACCTTC.

This clonotype was seen a handful of times. The V gene is TRBV7-2, the J gene TRBJ1-1; D is unresolved. This CDR3 contains 19 residues. CDR1 and CDR2 from the germline V gene are SGHTA and FQGNSA. Deletions cut 4 bases from V and 7 bases from J, with 31 bases between. The CDR3 reads CASSSPRASPLLKHSEAFF. The CDR3, as DNA: TGTGCCAGCAGCTCACCCCGGGCCAGCCCCCTTCTAAAACACAGTGAAGCTTTCTTT.

The gene calls are TRBV28 and TRBJ2-7; D is unresolved. Trimming removed 6 bases at V and 5 bases at J, with 14 bases between. Germline assignment: CDR1 MDHEN and CDR2 SYDVKM. The CDR3 runs to 13 residues. CDR3 nucleotides: TGTGCCAGCAGCCCTGGGTCAGGAGACGAGCAGTACTTC. Its protein product is CASSPGSGDEQYF. Full variable domain (remainder filled in from reference TRBV28 and TRBJ2-7): DVKVTQSSRYLVKRTGEKVFLECVQDMDHENMFWYRQDPGLGLRLIYFSYDVKMKEKGDIPEGYSVSREKKERFSLILESASTNQTSMYLCASSPGSGDEQYFGPGTRLTVT.

There are a few counts of this clonotype. The J gene is TRBJ2-1, the V gene TRBV29-1, with 9 bases fitting TRBD2. V lost 1 base, J lost 2 bases, and 0 bases stayed unmatched. The CDR3 is made up of 14 amino acids. Germline V CDR1 and CDR2: SQVTM, ANQGSEA. The CDR3 here is CSVEGLAAYNEQFF. The CDR3 region has the DNA TGCAGCGTTGAAGGACTAGCGGCCTACAATGAGCAGTTCTTC.

The chain combines TRBV18 with TRBJ2-5; no reliable D call. V was pared by 1 base and J by 5 bases, with 14 bases between. Per the germline V gene, CDR1 is KGHSH and CDR2 is LQKENI. CDR3 size: 15 residues. The CDR3 here is CASSPRSDTKETQYF. In DNA, the CDR3 is TGTGCCAGCTCACCACGCAGTGACACGAAGGAGACCCAGTACTTC. Full variable domain (remainder filled in from reference TRBV18 and TRBJ2-5): NAGVMQNPRHLVRRRGQEARLRCSPMKGHSHVYWYRQLPEEGLKFMVYLQKENIIDESGMPKERFSAEFPKEGPSILRIQQVVRGDSAAYFCASSPRSDTKETQYFGPGTRLLVL.

This clonotype occurred many times. The chain uses TRBV12-3 or TRBV12-4 and TRBJ2-7; D is possibly TRBD1 (6 bases). There are 13 residues in the CDR3. V was trimmed by 6 bases and J by 1 base, leaving 10 bases between them. The CDR3 nucleotides are TGTGCCAGCAGCCCTACAGGGTCCTACGAGCAGTACTTC. Protein product: CASSPTGSYEQYF.

The rearrangement joins TRBV7-3 to TRBJ2-7, with 8 bases fitting TRBD1. V gave up 5 bases and J gave up 5 bases; unmatched junction bases: 8. Germline V CDR1 and CDR2: SGHTA, FQGTGA. The CDR3 is made up of 14 amino acids. The CDR3 loop reads CASSAQGESHEQYF. The CDR3 DNA follows: TGTGCCAGCAGCGCACAGGGGGAAAGCCACGAGCAGTACTTC.

Ten or more counts support this clonotype. The gene calls are TRBV11-2 and TRBJ2-2; weak D call: TRBD2 (5 bases). Looked up from germline, CDR1 is SGHAT and CDR2 is FQNNGV. The CDR3 has 14 residues. The germline V and J ends were trimmed by 8 bases and 7 bases, with 17 bases remaining between them. The CDR3 reads CASPIAREGGELFF. The CDR3 DNA is TGTGCCAGCCCGATCGCTCGGGAAGGCGGGGAGCTGTTTTTT. The whole variable domain, filled in from reference TRBV11-2 and TRBJ2-2, reads EAGVAQSPRYKIIEKRQSVAFWCNPISGHATLYWYQQILGQGPKLLIQFQNNGVVDDSQLPKDRFSAERLKGVDSTLKIQPAKLEDSAVYLCASPIAREGGELFFGEGSRLTVL.

There are a few counts of this clonotype. The chain employs TRBV28 and TRBJ1-5; 7 positions match TRBD1. Germline V CDR1 and CDR2: MDHEN, SYDVKM. The V and J ends lost 7 bases and 5 bases, in that order; junction bases with no gene match: 11. The length of the CDR3 is 15 residues. The CDR3 sequence: CASILGQVGDQPQHF. The DNA for the CDR3 is TGTGCCAGCATCCTCGGACAGGTCGGGGATCAGCCCCAGCATTTT.

Of note for this clonotype: It may be a read error: a sequence one base away is much more abundant. V is TRBV7-2 and J is TRBJ1-4; D call uncertain. Looked up from germline, CDR1 is SGHTA and CDR2 is FQGNSA. The CDR3 totals 14 residues. The CDR3 sequence: CASSLERGNEKLYF. The DNA of the CDR3 is TGTGCCAGCAGTCTCGAGAGAGGGAATGAAAAACTGTATTTT. Full variable domain (remainder filled in from reference TRBV7-2 and TRBJ1-4): GAGVSQSPSNKVTEKGKDVELRCDPISGHTALYWYRQSLGQGLEFLIYFQGNSAPDKSGLPSDRFSAERTGGSVSTLTIQRTQQEDSAVYLCASSLERGNEKLYFGSGTQLSVL.

The chain links TRBV13 to TRBJ2-7; 7 nucleotides match TRBD2. The length of the CDR3 is 13 residues. The V and J ends lost 1 base and 7 bases, in that order; junction bases with no gene match: 4. Germline values: CDR1 PRHDT, CDR2 FYEKMQ (reference sequence). The CDR3 DNA reads TGTGCCAGCAGCTTAGATGTGGGAGGGGAGCAGTACTTC. Protein: CASSLDVGGEQYF.

The chain combines TRBV20-1 with TRBJ2-2, with D possibly matching TRBD2 (5 bases). The V gene's germline CDR1 is DFQATT and CDR2 SNEGSKA (reference sequence). CDR3 length: 13 amino acids. V lost 3 bases and J lost 6, with 11 bases in between. Written as DNA, the CDR3 is TGCAGTGCTAGGGGGAGCTCACCCGGGGAGCTGTTTTTT. Amino acid sequence: CSARGSSPGELFF.

The rearrangement links TRBV28 to TRBJ2-4; 7 bases match TRBD2. Germline-derived CDR1 and CDR2 are MDHEN and SYDVKM. CDR3 length equals 13 residues. J gave up 9 bases and V 5 bases, and 7 bases lay outside the gene matches. DNA for the CDR3: TGTGCCAGCAGTCCCCAGCGGGATGGCATTCAGTACTTC. This sequence encodes CASSPQRDGIQYF.

This clonotype has a count of ten or more. The chain carries TRBV5-1 and TRBJ2-1; D perhaps matches TRBD1 (5 bases). The V end lost 4 bases, the J end lost 5 bases, and 10 bases lay between the germline ends. The CDR3 contains 13 residues. The germline V gene encodes CDR1 SGHRS and CDR2 YFSETQ. The CDR3 bases are TGCGCCAGCAGCAAAACAGGAGACAATGAGCAGTTCTTC. Protein: CASSKTGDNEQFF.

The chain links TRBV11-2 to TRBJ2-7; no clear D gene. The CDR3 runs 11 residues. Trimming removed 8 bases from V and 3 bases from J, with 8 bases in between. Germline values: CDR1 SGHAT, CDR2 FQNNGV. The CDR3 region is CASARVYEQYF. The CDR3 coding sequence is TGTGCCAGCGCCAGAGTCTACGAGCAGTACTTC. Full variable domain (outside the CDR3, taken from reference TRBV11-2 and TRBJ2-7): EAGVAQSPRYKIIEKRQSVAFWCNPISGHATLYWYQQILGQGPKLLIQFQNNGVVDDSQLPKDRFSAERLKGVDSTLKIQPAKLEDSAVYLCASARVYEQYFGPGTRLTVT.

This clonotype appeared many times. This rearrangement joins TRBV2 to TRBJ1-1, with a tentative D call TRBD1 (5 bases). V lost 5 bases and J lost 4, with 14 bases in between. This CDR3 has 14 amino acids. Germline CDR1 reads SNHLY; CDR2 reads FYNNEI. CDR3 sequence (DNA): TGTGCCAGCAGTTTCCGCGGGGGATCCACTGAAGCTTTCTTT. Protein sequence: CASSFRGGSTEAFF.

Many counts were recorded for this clonotype. The chain recombines TRBV7-2 with TRBJ1-1; D might be TRBD1 (6 bases). Germline V gene lookup returns CDR1 SGHTA and CDR2 FQGNSA. The CDR3 is 14 residues long. V was pared by 7 bases and J by 5 bases, with 17 bases between. CDR3 residues: CASTTQGGGTEAFF. In DNA, the CDR3 is TGTGCCAGCACAACCCAAGGGGGAGGGACTGAAGCTTTCTTT.

This clonotype was picked up many times. The chain is built from TRBV24-1 and TRBJ1-1; possibly TRBD1 for D (5 bases). CDR3 length equals 13 residues. From germline, CDR1 is KGHDR and CDR2 SFDVKD. Trimming stripped 8 bases from V and 3 bases from J, with 12 bases between. The DNA for the CDR3 is TGTGCCACCATGAGGGAGGGGTACACTGAAGCTTTCTTT. It translates to CATMREGYTEAFF.

The chain uses TRBV5-4 and TRBJ2-7; TRBD1 agrees at 7 bases. The CDR3 runs 13 residues. The junction had 2 bases not matched to a gene; V was cut back by 4 bases and J by 1 base. Germline V CDR1 and CDR2: SGHNT, YYREEE (reference sequence). The CDR3 DNA reads TGTGCCAGCAGCGGGGACAGTTCCTACGAGCAGTACTTC. This translates into CASSGDSSYEQYF.

This clonotype was counted ten times or more. The rearrangement uses TRBV28 and TRBJ1-5, with TRBD1 as a possible D gene (5 bases). The CDR3 length is 15 residues. CDR1 is MDHEN and CDR2 is SYDVKM in the germline V gene. V lost 3 bases to trimming and J lost 0 bases, with 9 bases between them. The CDR3 DNA reads as TGTGCCAGCAGTTTTCCAGGGTCTAGCAATCAGCCCCAGCATTTT. Its translation is CASSFPGSSNQPQHF.